This TCR beta chain was captured in a study of metastatic and nonmetastatic thyroid tumors. Using MiXCR, TCRdb re-called clones from the PCR reads. The sample includes 9,000 to 10,000 clones, about a tenth of them seen just once. Germline CDR1 and CDR2: SGHAT and FQNNGV. The CDR3 length is 14 residues. The J segment lost 2 bases and the V segment lost 1 base, leaving 2 bases of the junction unmatched. This clone was detected many times. No patient had received any treatment before thyroid surgery. Sequencing was performed on tumor tissue. This TCR was sampled from a female donor with papillary thyroid cancer or a benign thyroid nodule (not recorded which). Some clones in this sample may be carry-over from other donors' samples. The chain uses TRBV11-2 and TRBJ2-7, with 7 bases identical to TRBD1. CDR3 DNA sequence: TGTGCCAGCAGCTTAGGGACAGGTGCCTACGAGCAGTACTTC. It specifies CASSLGTGAYEQYF.